This TCR beta chain emerged from a study of shared clonotypes between healthy human individuals. Some clones are missing from TCRdb's copy, which holds only in-frame ones; the method was immunoSEQ multiplex PCR. The data contain around 2.1 million clones, approximately 96% of them seen just once; the ten biggest clones take up roughly 0.13%. The sequenced sample consisted of naive CD4+ T cells sorted from blood. This sample's subset: CD45RA+ positively selected. The clonotype was recovered from a man aged 18 to 29 in good health.

Here the CDR3 reads CASSRLVRDTQYF. CDR3 DNA sequence: TGTGCCAGCAGCCGACTAGTGAGAGATACGCAGTATTTT. This rearrangement joins TRBV5-5 to TRBJ2-3; D might be TRBD2 (6 bases). Trimming stripped 4 bases from V and 5 bases from J, with 11 bases between. The CDR3 has 13 amino acids. CDR1 is SGHKS and CDR2 is YYEKEE in the germline V gene (reference sequence).